Below are 20 T cell receptor beta chains sequenced from a single sample in a study of CD8 T cells in ankylosing spondylitis. Via MiXCR, TCRdb re-called the 5' RACE reads, giving one row per CDR3 protein. The top ten hold 3.5% of the sample, which has 250,000 to 350,000 distinct CDR3 sequences, around 21% seen once. The specimen sequenced was blood, either unsorted or a sorted T cell fraction (not recorded which). The receptors here all came from a female donor with ankylosing spondylitis or in good health (not recorded which).

In its sample, this clonotype was seen many times. The V call is TRBV29-1, the J call TRBJ2-7; no reliable D call. V lost 0 bases and J 2 bases, leaving 2 bases between the germline ends. This CDR3 is 11 amino acids long. Germline-derived CDR1 and CDR2 are SQVTM and ANQGSEA. The CDR3 bases are TGCAGCGTTGAAGATCCCTACGAGCAGTACTTC. It translates to CSVEDPYEQYF.

This rearrangement joins TRBV6-2 or TRBV6-3 to TRBJ1-2; D gene ambiguous. The CDR3 covers 12 residues. Trimming stripped 5 bases from V and 3 bases from J, with 7 bases between. The germline gives CDR1 MNHEY, CDR2 SVGEGT. CDR3: CASSTADYGYTF. CDR3 DNA sequence: TGTGCCAGCAGTACCGCAGACTATGGCTACACCTTC.

This clonotype was seen more than once but under ten times. The genes are TRBV28 and TRBJ1-5; D is possibly TRBD1 (5 bases). Trimming stripped 6 bases from V and 4 bases from J, with 13 bases between. Germline V gene lookup returns CDR1 MDHEN and CDR2 SYDVKM. This CDR3 is built from 14 residues. In DNA, the CDR3 is TGTGCCAGCAGGGGACTCCGGTGGAATCAGCCCCAGCATTTT. It is translated as CASRGLRWNQPQHF.

This clonotype appeared once. The chain couples TRBV4-1 to TRBJ2-1, with TRBD1 identical over 11 bases. The CDR3 totals 18 residues. Germline CDR1 reads MGHRA; CDR2 reads YSYEKL. V lost 0 bases and J lost 7; bases outside the gene matches: 11. The CDR3, as DNA: TGCGCCAGCAGCCAAGATATTATAAGGGGACAGGGGGGAAATGAGCAGTTCTTC. Amino acid sequence: CASSQDIIRGQGGNEQFF.

The genes are TRBV12-3 or TRBV12-4 and TRBJ2-7, with D possibly matching TRBD1 (7 bases). The ends were cut back, 5 bases at V and 3 bases at J, with 20 bases in the middle. CDR3 size: 16 residues. The CDR3 protein is CASSGGQPSSVYEQYF. CDR3 sequence (DNA): TGTGCCAGCAGTGGGGGACAGCCTTCTAGCGTCTACGAGCAGTACTTC.

The J gene is TRBJ2-5, the V gene TRBV20-1; the D gene is possibly TRBD2 (5 bases). Germline loops: CDR1 DFQATT, CDR2 SNEGSKA (reference sequence). The CDR3 is 10 residues long. Trimming removed 3 bases from V and 10 bases from J, with 9 bases in between. The CDR3 protein is CSASGLLQYF. CDR3 DNA sequence: TGCAGTGCTAGCGGACTCCTCCAGTACTTC.

The rearrangement links TRBV4-2 to TRBJ1-2, with TRBD1 matching 7 bases. Trimming cost V 0 bases and J 4 bases; bases outside gene matches: 11. The CDR3 runs 17 residues. Germline-derived CDR1 and CDR2 are LGHNA and YNFKEQ. The CDR3 is CASSQEGSRQGGYGYTF. The CDR3 DNA follows: TGTGCCAGCAGCCAAGAGGGATCTAGACAGGGAGGCTATGGCTACACCTTC.

In this sample, this clonotype turned up many times. The chain combines TRBV7-2 with TRBJ2-3, with D perhaps matching TRBD1 or TRBD2 (6 bases each). The V gene lost 10 bases and the J gene lost 0 bases, with 14 bases spanning the gap. The CDR3 has 14 residues. Looked up from germline, CDR1 is SGHTA and CDR2 is FQGNSA. The CDR3 nucleotides read TGTGCCATAGGAGGGGGTCCTAGCACAGATACGCAGTATTTT. Protein: CAIGGGPSTDTQYF.

The chain links TRBV7-2 to TRBJ1-2, with D possibly matching TRBD1 (5 bases). Germline values: CDR1 SGHTA, CDR2 FQGNSA. V was cut by 1 base and J by 5 bases, with 14 bases left in between. This CDR3 region has 15 residues. The CDR3 DNA reads as TGTGCCAGCAGCTTAGGGTCAGGGCTGCGGTATGGCTACACCTTC. Protein: CASSLGSGLRYGYTF.

This clonotype appeared a few times. V gene TRBV6-1 combines with J gene TRBJ2-3, with TRBD2 as a possible D gene (5 bases). The CDR3 consists of 16 residues. V lost 6 bases and J lost 2, with 18 bases in between. Per germline, CDR1 MNHNS and CDR2 SASEGT. As DNA, the CDR3 is TGTGCCAGCAGCTCCCGGGAAGGGCGCCCCACAGATACGCAGTATTTT. Translation gives CASSSREGRPTDTQYF.

This clonotype was observed a few times. The CDR3 protein is CASSQFWSTGLAGSNEQFF. The CDR3 nucleotides read TGCGCCAGCAGCCAATTTTGGTCTACGGGACTAGCGGGAAGCAATGAGCAGTTCTTC. This chain links TRBV4-3 with TRBJ2-1, with TRBD2 matching over 13 bases. Unmatched junction bases numbered 13, after V lost 2 bases and J lost 6 bases. Germline V lookup: CDR1 LGHNA, CDR2 YSLEER. CDR3 length: 19 amino acids.

This clonotype was seen a handful of times. The V call is TRBV25-1, the J call TRBJ2-7, with D possibly called TRBD1 or TRBD2 (5 bases each). Deletions cut 1 base from V and 3 bases from J, with 7 bases between. Germline CDR1 and CDR2: MGHDK and SYGVNS. The CDR3 is 13 residues long. The CDR3, as DNA: TGTGCCAGCAGTGAATGGGGGTACTACGAGCAGTACTTC. Its protein product is CASSEWGYYEQYF.

The chain uses TRBV12-3 or TRBV12-4 and TRBJ2-1; no definite D call. The CDR3 is 15 amino acids. The ends were cut back, 5 bases at V and 6 bases at J, with 17 bases in the middle. CDR3 in DNA: TGTGCCAGCAGTCTCATGAGTCAACCCCCCAATGAGCAGTTCTTC. Amino acids: CASSLMSQPPNEQFF.

This clonotype was counted only a few times. The chain is built from TRBV5-5 and TRBJ2-1, with TRBD2 matching 11 bases. The V gene end was trimmed by 3 bases and the J gene end by 5 bases; junction bases not matched to a gene: 7. Per germline, CDR1 SGHKS and CDR2 YYEKEE (reference sequence). This CDR3 spans 16 amino acids. CDR3 in DNA: TGTGCCAGCAGCTCTAAACTAGCGGGAGTCCACAATGAGCAGTTCTTC. As protein: CASSSKLAGVHNEQFF. Looking up the rest from reference TRBV5-5 and TRBJ2-1 gives the full variable domain: DAGVTQSPTHLIKTRGQQVTLRCSPISGHKSVSWYQQVLGQGPQFIFQYYEKEERGRGNFPDRFSARQFPNYSSELNVNALLLGDSALYLCASSSKLAGVHNEQFFGPGTRLTVL.

In its sample, this clonotype was seen many times. The rearrangement links TRBV20-1 to TRBJ1-4, with unresolved D. Per germline, CDR1 DFQATT and CDR2 SNEGSKA (reference sequence). V was clipped by 3 bases and J by 7 bases, with 18 bases between them. The CDR3 is made up of 15 amino acids. Here the CDR3 DNA reads TGCAGTGCTAGGGCTGCTGAACGGGGTGGTGAAAAACTGTTTTTT. Translated, it gives CSARAAERGGEKLFF.

The chain carries TRBV3-1 and TRBJ2-1; weak D call: TRBD1 (7 bases). There are 13 residues in the CDR3. Germline V gives CDR1 LGHDT, CDR2 YNNKEL (reference sequence). The V end was cut by 6 bases, the J end by 9 bases, with 15 bases between. The CDR3, as DNA: TGTGCCAGCAGACCGACCCAGGGGGGTGAGCAGTTCTTC. Encoded protein: CASRPTQGGEQFF.

This clonotype was picked up a small number of times. This sequence joins TRBV5-6 and TRBJ2-7; 11 bases are shared with TRBD1. J lost 1 base, V lost 0 bases, and 3 bases had no gene match. Germline lookup yields CDR1 SGHDT and CDR2 YYEEEE. The CDR3 extends over 16 amino acids. The CDR3 region is CASSLVGQGASYEQYF. The CDR3 DNA is TGTGCCAGCAGCTTGGTCGGACAGGGGGCTTCCTACGAGCAGTACTTC.

The sample holds a few counts of this clonotype. The V and J genes are TRBV7-2 and TRBJ1-1; TRBD1 might be the D (6 bases). V dropped 1 base and J dropped 3 bases, with 9 bases sitting between them. The CDR3 is 14 amino acids. Germline V gives CDR1 SGHTA, CDR2 FQGNSA. The CDR3 loop is CASSLGGRYTEAFF. DNA for the CDR3: TGTGCCAGCAGCTTAGGGGGGCGGTACACTGAAGCTTTCTTT.

In this sample, this clonotype turned up many times. The V call is TRBV4-3, the J call TRBJ2-2, with 10 bases that match TRBD2. There are 16 residues in the CDR3. Germline lookup yields CDR1 LGHNA and CDR2 YSLEER. The V segment lost 4 bases and the J segment 1 base; nucleotides outside the gene matches: 3. Written as DNA, the CDR3 is TGCGCCAGCAGCCGGCTAGCGGGAGAGAACACCGGGGAGCTGTTTTTT. Translating it yields CASSRLAGENTGELFF.

The rearrangement links TRBV12-3 or TRBV12-4 to TRBJ1-5; 7 bases agree with TRBD1. After removal of 7 bases from V and 6 bases from J, the junction contained 6 bases not matched to a gene. There are 13 residues in the CDR3. The CDR3 DNA follows: TGTGCCAGCAAGACAGGGAGGGGTCAGCCCCAGCATTTT. Protein sequence: CASKTGRGQPQHF.